The 8 T cell receptor beta chains presented below share a single source sample, sequenced in a study of T-cell memory formation after mild COVID-19. TCRdb recomputed calls from the 5' RACE reads with MiXCR, one row per CDR3 protein. The sample contains some 46,000 distinct CDR3 sequences, around 6.1% of which appear only once. The material sequenced was PBMCs or a T cell subset sorted from them (not recorded which). These receptors came from an adult who had mild COVID-19 (a few samples of this study predate the infection). Cell type and time point are not known.

This clonotype showed up many times. The chain carries TRBV29-1 and TRBJ2-7, with D perhaps matching TRBD1 (5 bases). The V gene's germline CDR1 is SQVTM and CDR2 ANQGSEA. CDR3 size: 12 residues. V was clipped by 4 bases and J by 2 bases, with 9 bases between them. DNA of the CDR3: TGCAGCGTTGCGGACACCACCTACGAGCAGTACTTC. It codes for CSVADTTYEQYF.

In its sample, this clonotype was seen many times. V and J are TRBV12-3 or TRBV12-4 and TRBJ1-5; D call uncertain. V dropped 5 bases and J dropped 1 base, with 12 bases sitting between them. The CDR3 spans 15 residues. CDR3 coding DNA: TGTGCCAGCAGTAAACAGCCGTTAAGCAATCAGCCCCAGCATTTT. This gives the protein CASSKQPLSNQPQHF.

This clonotype was counted at least ten times. The J gene is TRBJ2-7, the V gene TRBV20-1; TRBD2 aligns across 10 bases. V lost 4 bases and J lost 0; bases outside the gene matches: 3. CDR3 length equals 14 residues. Germline V gene data show CDR1 as DFQATT and CDR2 as SNEGSKA (reference sequence). CDR3 sequence reads: CSANPSGSSYEQYF. The CDR3 nucleotides read TGCAGTGCTAATCCTAGCGGGAGCTCCTACGAGCAGTACTTC.

This clonotype was counted ten times or more. The chain is built from TRBV5-1 and TRBJ2-5; the D gene is possibly TRBD2 (5 bases). The CDR3 loop spans 12 amino acids. V was pared by 0 bases and J by 10 bases, with 10 bases between. Germline V CDR1 and CDR2: SGHRS, YFSETQ. In nucleotides, the CDR3 is TGCGCCAGCAGCTTGGAGAGGGTCATCCAGTACTTC. Amino acids: CASSLERVIQYF.

This clonotype was found many times. Mismatch with germline at one junction end may stem from a read error. This chain joins TRBV29-1 and TRBJ1-1; D perhaps matches TRBD1 (6 bases). CDR1 and CDR2 from the germline V gene are SQVTM and ANQGSEA. This CDR3 region has 11 residues. Here the CDR3 DNA reads TGCAGCGCTGAAGGGGGGACTGAAGCTTTCTTT. This gives the protein CSAEGGTEAFF.

About this clonotype: A much larger clone lies a single base off, so this may be a read error. This chain connects TRBV7-2 to TRBJ2-5, with TRBD1 identical over 9 bases. The CDR3 has 17 amino acids. CDR1 and CDR2 from the germline V gene are SGHTA and FQGNSA. CDR3 residues: CASSLPSGTGSRETRYF. The CDR3 coding sequence is TGTGCCAGCAGCTTACCCTCGGGGACAGGGTCCCGGGAGACCCGGTACTTC.

This clonotype is labeled as medium-sized. The gene calls are TRBV7-2 and TRBJ2-1; 7 bases line up with TRBD2. CDR1 SGHTA and CDR2 FQGNSA come from the germline V gene. V trimming: 6 bases; J trimming: 10 bases; junction bases outside the gene matches: 3. The CDR3 is made up of 11 amino acids. For the CDR3, the DNA is TGTGCCAGCAGGGGGAGGGTGGAGCAGTTCTTC. Its protein product is CASRGRVEQFF.

The J gene is TRBJ1-1, the V gene TRBV12-3 or TRBV12-4; tentatively, D is TRBD1 (6 bases). CDR3 length: 14 amino acids. The V end lost 5 bases, the J end lost 2 bases, and 12 bases lay between the germline ends. The CDR3: CASSNQGRNTEAFF. Written as DNA, the CDR3 is TGTGCCAGCAGTAACCAGGGGCGTAACACTGAAGCTTTCTTT.